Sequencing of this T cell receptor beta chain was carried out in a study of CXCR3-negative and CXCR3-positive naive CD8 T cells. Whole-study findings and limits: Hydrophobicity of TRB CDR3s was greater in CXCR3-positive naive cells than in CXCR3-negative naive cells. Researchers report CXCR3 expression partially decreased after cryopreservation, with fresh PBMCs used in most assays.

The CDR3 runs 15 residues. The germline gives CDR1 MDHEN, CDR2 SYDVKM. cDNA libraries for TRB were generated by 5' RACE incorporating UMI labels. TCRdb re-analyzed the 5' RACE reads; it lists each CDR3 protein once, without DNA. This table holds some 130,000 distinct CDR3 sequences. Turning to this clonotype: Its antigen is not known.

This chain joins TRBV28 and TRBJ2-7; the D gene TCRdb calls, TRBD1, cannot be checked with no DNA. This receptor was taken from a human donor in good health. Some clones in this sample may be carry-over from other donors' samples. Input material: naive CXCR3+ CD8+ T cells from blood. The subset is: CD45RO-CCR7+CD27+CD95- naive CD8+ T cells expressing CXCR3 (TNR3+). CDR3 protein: CASMLARGFYDEQYF.